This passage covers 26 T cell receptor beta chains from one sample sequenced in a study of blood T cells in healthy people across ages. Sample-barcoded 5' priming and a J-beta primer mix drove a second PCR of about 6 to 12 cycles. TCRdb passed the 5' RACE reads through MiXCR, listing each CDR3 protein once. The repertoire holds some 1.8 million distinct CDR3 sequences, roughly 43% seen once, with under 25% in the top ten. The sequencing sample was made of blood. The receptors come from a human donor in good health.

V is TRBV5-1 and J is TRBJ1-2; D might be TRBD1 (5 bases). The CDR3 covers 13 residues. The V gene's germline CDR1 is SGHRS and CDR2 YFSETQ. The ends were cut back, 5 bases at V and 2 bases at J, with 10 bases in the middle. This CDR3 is CASRDIMNYGYTF. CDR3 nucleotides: TGCGCCAGCAGGGACATTATGAACTATGGCTACACCTTC.

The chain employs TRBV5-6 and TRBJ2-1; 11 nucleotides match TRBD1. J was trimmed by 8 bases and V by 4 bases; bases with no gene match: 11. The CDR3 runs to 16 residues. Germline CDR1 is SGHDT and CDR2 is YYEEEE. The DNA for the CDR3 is TGTGCCAGCAGCCAGGTCCCGGGACAGGGGGTCCATGAGCAGTTCTTC. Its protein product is CASSQVPGQGVHEQFF.

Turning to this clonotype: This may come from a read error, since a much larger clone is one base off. CDR3 residues: CASSQGTKVADTQYF. The CDR3 DNA reads TGTGCCAGCAGCCAAGGAACCAAGGTGGCAGATACGCAGTATTTT. The chain employs TRBV4-2 and TRBJ2-3; D not resolved. The V end was cut by 1 base, the J end by 4 bases, with 12 bases between. Germline CDR1 reads LGHNA; CDR2 reads YNFKEQ. The CDR3 is 15 residues long.

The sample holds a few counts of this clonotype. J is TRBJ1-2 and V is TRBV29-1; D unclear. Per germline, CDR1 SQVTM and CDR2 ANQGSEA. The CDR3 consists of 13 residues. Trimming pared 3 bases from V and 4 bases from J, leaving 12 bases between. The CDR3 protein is CSVDTEKGYGYTF. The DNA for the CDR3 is TGCAGCGTTGATACGGAGAAGGGCTATGGCTACACCTTC.

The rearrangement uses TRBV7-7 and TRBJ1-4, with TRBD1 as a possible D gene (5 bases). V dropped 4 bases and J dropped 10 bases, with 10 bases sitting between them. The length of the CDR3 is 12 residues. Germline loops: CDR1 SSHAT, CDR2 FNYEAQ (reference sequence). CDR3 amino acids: CASSSPGGKLFF. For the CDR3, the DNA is TGTGCCAGCAGCTCCCCTGGGGGAAAACTGTTTTTT.

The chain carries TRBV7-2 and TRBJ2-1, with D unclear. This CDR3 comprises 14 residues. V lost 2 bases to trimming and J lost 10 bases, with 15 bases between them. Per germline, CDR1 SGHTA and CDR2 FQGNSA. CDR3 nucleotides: TGTGCCAGCAGCTTAATGTTGTTGCGCAAGGAGCAGTTCTTC. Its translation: CASSLMLLRKEQFF.

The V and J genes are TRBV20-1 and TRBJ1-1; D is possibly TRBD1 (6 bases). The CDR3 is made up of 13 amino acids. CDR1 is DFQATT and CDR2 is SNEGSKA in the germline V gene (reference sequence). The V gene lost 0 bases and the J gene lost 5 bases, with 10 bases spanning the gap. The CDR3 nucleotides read TGCAGTGCTAGAGACACCCAGGGGACTGAAGCTTTCTTT. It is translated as CSARDTQGTEAFF.

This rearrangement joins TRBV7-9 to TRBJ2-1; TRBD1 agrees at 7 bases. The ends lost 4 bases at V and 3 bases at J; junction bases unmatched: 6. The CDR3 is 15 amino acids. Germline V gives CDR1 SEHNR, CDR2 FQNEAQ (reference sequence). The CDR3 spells CASSYTGAGYNEQFF. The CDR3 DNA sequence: TGTGCCAGCAGCTATACAGGGGCCGGCTACAATGAGCAGTTCTTC.

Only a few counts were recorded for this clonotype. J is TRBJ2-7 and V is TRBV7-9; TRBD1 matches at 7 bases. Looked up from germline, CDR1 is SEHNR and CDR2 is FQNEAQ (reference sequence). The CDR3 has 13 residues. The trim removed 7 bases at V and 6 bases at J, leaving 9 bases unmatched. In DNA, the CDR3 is TGTGCCAGCACGACGAGACAGGGCAGCGAGCAGTACTTC. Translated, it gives CASTTRQGSEQYF.

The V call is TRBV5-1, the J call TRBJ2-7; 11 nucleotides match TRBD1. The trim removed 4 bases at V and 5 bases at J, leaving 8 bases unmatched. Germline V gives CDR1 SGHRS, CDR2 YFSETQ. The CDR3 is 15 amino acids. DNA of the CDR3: TGCGCCAGCAGCATACTAGGACAGGGGGCGCACGAGCAGTACTTC. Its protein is CASSILGQGAHEQYF.

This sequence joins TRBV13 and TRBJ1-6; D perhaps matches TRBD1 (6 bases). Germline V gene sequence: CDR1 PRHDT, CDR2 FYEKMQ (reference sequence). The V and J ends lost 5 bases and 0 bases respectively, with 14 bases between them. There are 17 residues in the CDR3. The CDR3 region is CASSHRGAASYNSPLHF. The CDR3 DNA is TGTGCCAGCAGCCACCGGGGGGCGGCCTCCTATAATTCACCCCTCCACTTT.

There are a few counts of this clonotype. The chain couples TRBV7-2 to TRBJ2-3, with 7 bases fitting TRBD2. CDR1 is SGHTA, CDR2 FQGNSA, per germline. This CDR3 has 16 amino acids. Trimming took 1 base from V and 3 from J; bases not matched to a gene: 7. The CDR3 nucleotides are TGTGCCAGCAGCTTAGGGTCGAGCGGGATTACAGATACGCAGTATTTT. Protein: CASSLGSSGITDTQYF.

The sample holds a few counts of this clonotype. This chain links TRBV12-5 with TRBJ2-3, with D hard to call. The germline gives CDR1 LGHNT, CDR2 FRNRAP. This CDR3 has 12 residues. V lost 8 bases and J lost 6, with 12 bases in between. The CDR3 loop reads CASRQAGDTQYF. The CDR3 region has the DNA TGTGCTAGTAGGCAGGCAGGCGATACGCAGTATTTT.

The DNA for the CDR3 is TGTGCCTGGAGTGTCAGAGGGAAAGAGACCCAGTACTTC. Translation gives CAWSVRGKETQYF. This rearrangement joins TRBV30 to TRBJ2-5; the D gene is possibly TRBD2 (5 bases). Trimming removed 0 bases from V and 3 bases from J, with 8 bases in between. This CDR3 has 13 residues. Germline CDR1 GTSNPN, CDR2 SVGIG (reference sequence).

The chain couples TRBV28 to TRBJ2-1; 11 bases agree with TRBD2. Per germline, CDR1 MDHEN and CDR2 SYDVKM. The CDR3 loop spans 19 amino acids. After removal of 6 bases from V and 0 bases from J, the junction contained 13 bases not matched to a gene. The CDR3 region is CASSQKKGTSGSSYNEQFF. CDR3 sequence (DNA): TGTGCCAGCAGCCAAAAAAAAGGCACTAGCGGGAGCTCCTACAATGAGCAGTTCTTC.

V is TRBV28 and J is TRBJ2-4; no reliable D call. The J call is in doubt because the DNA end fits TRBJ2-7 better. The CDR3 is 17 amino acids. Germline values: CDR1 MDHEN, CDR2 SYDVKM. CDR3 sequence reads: CASSLLIPSRYSHEQYF. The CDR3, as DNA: TGTGCCAGCAGCCTCCTAATCCCGTCACGGTATAGCCACGAGCAGTACTTC.

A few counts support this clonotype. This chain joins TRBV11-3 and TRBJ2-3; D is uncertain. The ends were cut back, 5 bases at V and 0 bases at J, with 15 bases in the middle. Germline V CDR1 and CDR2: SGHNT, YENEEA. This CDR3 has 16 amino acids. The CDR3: CASSPPWATSTDTQYF. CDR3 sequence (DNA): TGTGCCAGCAGCCCCCCCTGGGCGACTAGCACAGATACGCAGTATTTT.

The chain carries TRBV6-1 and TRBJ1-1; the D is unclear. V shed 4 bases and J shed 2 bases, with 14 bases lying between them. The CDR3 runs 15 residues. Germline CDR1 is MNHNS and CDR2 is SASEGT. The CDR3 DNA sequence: TGTGCCAGCAGTGTCCTAGGTGCGTCCAACACTGAAGCTTTCTTT. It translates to CASSVLGASNTEAFF.

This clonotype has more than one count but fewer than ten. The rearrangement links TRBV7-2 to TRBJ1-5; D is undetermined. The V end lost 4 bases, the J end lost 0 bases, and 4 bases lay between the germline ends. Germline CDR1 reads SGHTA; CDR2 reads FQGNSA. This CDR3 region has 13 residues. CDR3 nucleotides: TGTGCCAGCAGCTCCACTAGCAATCAGCCCCAGCATTTT. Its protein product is CASSSTSNQPQHF.

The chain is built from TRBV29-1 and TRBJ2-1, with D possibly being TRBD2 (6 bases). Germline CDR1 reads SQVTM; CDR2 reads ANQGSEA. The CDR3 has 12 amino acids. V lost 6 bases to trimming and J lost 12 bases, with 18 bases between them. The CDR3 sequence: CSVGRGGSGQFF. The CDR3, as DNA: TGCAGCGTCGGACGGGGAGGCAGTGGGCAGTTCTTC.

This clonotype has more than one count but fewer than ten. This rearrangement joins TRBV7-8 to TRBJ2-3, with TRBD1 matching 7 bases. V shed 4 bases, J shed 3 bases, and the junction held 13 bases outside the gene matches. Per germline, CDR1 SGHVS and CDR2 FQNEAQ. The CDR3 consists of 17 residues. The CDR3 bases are TGTGCCAGCAGCTCCCCCCGTTCGACAGGGTTAACAGATACGCAGTATTTT. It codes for CASSSPRSTGLTDTQYF. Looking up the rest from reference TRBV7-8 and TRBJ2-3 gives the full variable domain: GAGVSQSPRYKVAKRGQDVALRCDPISGHVSLFWYQQALGQGPEFLTYFQNEAQLDKSGLPSDRFFAERPEGSVSTLKIQRTQQEDSAVYLCASSSPRSTGLTDTQYFGPGTRLTVL.

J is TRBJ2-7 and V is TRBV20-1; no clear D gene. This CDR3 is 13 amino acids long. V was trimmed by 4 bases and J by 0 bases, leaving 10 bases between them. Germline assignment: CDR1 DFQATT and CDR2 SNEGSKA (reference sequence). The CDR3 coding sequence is TGCAGTGCTATTGGTCCAAACTCCTACGAGCAGTACTTC. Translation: CSAIGPNSYEQYF.

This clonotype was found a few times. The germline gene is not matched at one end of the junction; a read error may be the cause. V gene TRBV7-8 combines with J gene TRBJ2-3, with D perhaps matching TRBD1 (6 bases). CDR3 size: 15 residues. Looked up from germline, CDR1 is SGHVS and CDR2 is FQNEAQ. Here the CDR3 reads CASSLQGLITDTQDF. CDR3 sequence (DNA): TGTGCCAGCAGCTTACAGGGGTTAATCACAGATACGCAGGATTTT.

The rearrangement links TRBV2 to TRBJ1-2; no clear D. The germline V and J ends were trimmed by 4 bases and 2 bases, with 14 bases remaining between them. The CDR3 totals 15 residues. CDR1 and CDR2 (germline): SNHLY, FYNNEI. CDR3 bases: TGTGCCAGCAGTGTGGGAGGCATCGGAAACTATGGCTACACCTTC. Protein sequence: CASSVGGIGNYGYTF.

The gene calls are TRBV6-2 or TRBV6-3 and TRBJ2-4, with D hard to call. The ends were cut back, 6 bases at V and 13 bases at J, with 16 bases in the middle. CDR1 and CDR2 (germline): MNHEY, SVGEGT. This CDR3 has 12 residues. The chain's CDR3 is CASSIDRVGQYF. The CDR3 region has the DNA TGTGCCAGCAGCATCGACCGGGTGGGGCAGTACTTC.

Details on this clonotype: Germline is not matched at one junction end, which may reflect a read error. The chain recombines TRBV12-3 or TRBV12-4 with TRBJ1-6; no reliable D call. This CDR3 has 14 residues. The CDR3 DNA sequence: TGTGTCAGCAGTTCCTACAAGGCGGATTCACCCCTCCACTTT. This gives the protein CVSSSYKADSPLHF.